Listed below are T cell receptor beta chains from one sample, sequenced in a study of naive CD8 T cells in extremely preterm neonates. Profiling relied on immunoSEQ multiplex PCR, and the TCRdb table lists in-frame clones only, not all of them. Altogether about 7,600 clones are present, roughly 98% being singletons, with the ten largest covering about 2.8%. Sequences were obtained from naive CD8+ T cells from blood. These receptors originate from a human donor in good health. Each CDR3 is given with its conserved first and last residue. D genes are given only for firm matches. Clone size is given for some rows only: seen once, a few or many times, or a class if the clone is expanded.

V gene	clone size	J gene	D gene	CDR3 protein	CDR3 DNA
TRBV11-3	NA	TRBJ2-2	TRBD1	CASSLDKGGGTGELFF	TGTGCCAGCAGCTTAGATAAAGGGGGCGGCACCGGGGAGCTGTTTTTT
TRBV5-6	NA	TRBJ2-1	NA	CASSFLAGSYNEQFF	TGTGCCAGCAGCTTCCTGGCAGGCTCCTACAATGAGCAGTTCTTC
TRBV11-2	NA	TRBJ2-1	TRBD2	CASRRLAGGLHEQFF	TGTGCCAGCAGAAGACTAGCGGGGGGGCTTCATGAGCAGTTCTTC
TRBV19	NA	TRBJ1-5	NA	CASEGTAYSNQPQHF	TGTGCCAGTGAGGGGACTGCTTATAGCAATCAGCCCCAGCATTTT
TRBV5-1	NA	TRBJ2-1	NA	CASSLEAATNEQFF	TGCGCCAGCAGCTTGGAGGCGGCCACCAATGAGCAGTTCTTC
TRBV30	NA	TRBJ2-1	TRBD2	CAWTTGLAGHEQFF	TGTGCCTGGACCACGGGGTTAGCGGGACATGAGCAGTTCTTC
TRBV10-3	NA	TRBJ2-5	TRBD1	CAISWADRKETQYF	TGTGCCATCTCGTGGGCGGACAGGAAAGAGACCCAGTACTTC
TRBV14	NA	TRBJ2-2	TRBD2	CASSQDPPKREFHTGELFF	TGTGCCAGCAGCCAAGACCCCCCCAAGCGGGAGTTCCACACCGGGGAGCTGTTTTTT
TRBV6-1	NA	TRBJ1-2	NA	CASREDGDYGYTF	TGTGCCAGCAGAGAAGACGGGGACTATGGCTACACCTTC
TRBV7-6	NA	TRBJ2-7	TRBD2	CASSFRSGGADEQYF	TGTGCCAGCAGCTTCCGTAGCGGGGGGGCAGATGAGCAGTACTTC
TRBV30	NA	TRBJ2-2	TRBD1	CAWRGTGVEELFF	TGTGCCTGGAGGGGGACAGGGGTGGAGGAGCTGTTTTTT
TRBV10-3	NA	TRBJ2-3	NA	CAISTVAESTDTQYF	TGTGCCATCAGCACAGTAGCGGAGTCCACAGATACGCAGTATTTT
TRBV7-9	NA	TRBJ2-7	TRBD1	CASSFRDRGYEQYF	TGTGCCAGCAGCTTCCGGGACAGGGGGTACGAGCAGTACTTC
TRBV5-4	NA	TRBJ2-7	NA	CASSLTGTNYEQYF	TGTGCCAGCAGCTTGACAGGGACTAACTACGAGCAGTACTTC
TRBV13	NA	TRBJ1-4	NA	CASSSMGDSEKLFF	TGTGCCAGCAGCTCGATGGGCGACAGTGAAAAACTGTTTTTT
TRBV5-1	NA	TRBJ2-3	TRBD1	CASSSQQGATDTQYF	TGCGCCAGCAGCTCCCAACAGGGGGCTACAGATACGCAGTATTTT
TRBV2	NA	TRBJ1-6	TRBD1	CASSWTGGDSPLHF	TGTGCCAGCAGTTGGACAGGGGGCGACTCACCCCTCCACTTT
TRBV5-1	NA	TRBJ2-3	NA	CASSLTSTDTQYF	TGCGCCAGCAGCTTGACTAGTACAGATACGCAGTATTTT
TRBV2	NA	TRBJ2-7	TRBD1	CASSTPGQGVGDEQYF	TGTGCCAGCAGTACACCGGGACAGGGGGTTGGCGACGAGCAGTACTTC
TRBV25-1	NA	TRBJ2-5	NA	CASSEFHQETQYF	TGTGCCAGCAGTGAATTTCATCAAGAGACCCAGTACTTC
TRBV6-5	NA	TRBJ1-3	NA	CASTMSGNTIYF	TGTGCCAGCACAATGTCTGGAAACACCATATATTTT
TRBV5-4	NA	TRBJ2-3	NA	CASSSFLIGQNQTSTDTQYF	TGTGCCAGCAGCTCATTCCTTATTGGACAAAATCAAACTAGCACAGATACGCAGTATTTT
TRBV9	NA	TRBJ2-1	TRBD2	CASSLSRETSGRAYHYNEQFF	TGTGCCAGCAGCCTTAGTAGGGAGACTAGCGGGAGGGCCTATCACTACAATGAGCAGTTCTTC
TRBV6-5	NA	TRBJ2-5	TRBD2	CASSYSTSGGGETQYF	TGTGCCAGCAGTTACTCGACCAGCGGGGGGGGAGAGACCCAGTACTTC
TRBV14	NA	TRBJ1-6	TRBD1	CASSQTGGDNSPLHF	TGTGCCAGCAGCCAAACAGGGGGCGATAACTCACCCCTCCACTTT
TRBV27	NA	TRBJ2-7	TRBD1	CASSPGTGYPYEQYF	TGTGCCAGCAGTCCAGGGACAGGGTACCCCTACGAGCAGTACTTC
TRBV2	NA	TRBJ2-1	NA	CASGDGTPLDGFF	TGTGCCAGCGGGGACGGGACTCCTCTTGATGGGTTCTTC
TRBV4-1	NA	TRBJ2-1	NA	CASSQAGVYNEQFF	TGCGCCAGCAGCCAAGCGGGGGTATACAATGAGCAGTTCTTC
TRBV2	NA	TRBJ1-2	NA	CASGDLGQLQDGYTF	TGTGCCAGCGGGGATCTCGGACAGCTGCAGGATGGCTACACCTTC
TRBV6-4	NA	TRBJ1-5	TRBD1	CASSDSGQGVRVGQPQHF	TGTGCCAGCAGTGACTCCGGACAGGGGGTAAGGGTTGGTCAGCCCCAGCATTTT
TRBV28	NA	TRBJ1-1	NA	CASSLSQAGGTEAFF	TGTGCCAGCAGTTTATCACAGGCCGGTGGGACTGAAGCTTTCTTT
TRBV7-3	NA	TRBJ2-3	TRBD1	CASSSGQGTDTQYF	TGTGCCAGCAGCTCGGGACAGGGGACAGATACGCAGTATTTT
TRBV6-1	NA	TRBJ2-7	NA	CASSEGIQGSYEQYF	TGTGCCAGCAGTGAAGGGATTCAGGGTTCCTACGAGCAGTACTTC
TRBV11-2	NA	TRBJ2-2	TRBD2	CASSWGGWDTGELFF	TGTGCCAGCAGCTGGGGGGGTTGGGACACCGGGGAGCTGTTTTTT
TRBV15	NA	TRBJ2-5	NA	CATRLTGLETQYF	TGTGCCACCAGATTAACAGGGTTGGAGACCCAGTACTTC
TRBV6-5	NA	TRBJ2-7	NA	CASSYSQGVKHEQYF	TGTGCCAGCAGTTACTCGCAGGGTGTTAAACACGAGCAGTACTTC
TRBV13	NA	TRBJ2-3	TRBD2	CASSPPPAGGTDTQYF	TGTGCCAGCAGCCCCCCTCCGGCGGGGGGCACAGATACGCAGTATTTT
TRBV15	NA	TRBJ2-2	NA	CATSRGASANTGELFF	TGTGCCACCAGCAGAGGGGCTAGCGCAAACACCGGGGAGCTGTTTTTT
TRBV19	NA	TRBJ1-2	TRBD1	CASSIDFGLGGQGRRGYTF	TGTGCCAGTAGTATAGACTTCGGTTTGGGGGGACAGGGTCGACGTGGCTACACCTTC
TRBV11-2	NA	TRBJ1-1	TRBD1	CASRTGLNTEAFF	TGTGCCAGTAGGACAGGGCTGAACACTGAAGCTTTCTTT
TRBV28	NA	TRBJ2-1	TRBD1	CASSPTQGQGEFEQFF	TGTGCCAGCAGCCCTACCCAGGGACAGGGAGAGTTTGAGCAGTTCTTC
TRBV2	NA	TRBJ2-7	NA	CASSNPGHSYEQYF	TGTGCCAGCAGCAACCCGGGACACTCCTACGAGCAGTACTTC
TRBV5-1	NA	TRBJ1-1	NA	CASSLDLGGGTEAFF	TGCGCCAGCAGCTTGGATTTAGGGGGAGGGACTGAAGCTTTCTTT
TRBV7-6	NA	TRBJ2-1	NA	CASSLNSNPNNEQFF	TGTGCCAGCAGCTTAAACTCGAACCCTAACAATGAGCAGTTCTTC
TRBV19	NA	TRBJ1-2	TRBD1	CASSQGARDGYTF	TGTGCCAGTAGCCAGGGGGCGAGAGATGGCTACACCTTC
TRBV14	NA	TRBJ1-6	NA	CASSQGTVLSSYNSPLHF	TGTGCCAGCAGCCAAGGGACAGTGTTGAGCTCCTATAATTCACCCCTCCACTTT
TRBV11-3	NA	TRBJ2-1	TRBD2	CASSSASGRAGEQFF	TGTGCCAGCAGCTCGGCTAGCGGGAGGGCAGGTGAGCAGTTCTTC
TRBV4-3	NA	TRBJ2-2	NA	CASSRGGRNTGELFF	TGCGCCAGCAGCAGGGGGGGGAGGAACACCGGGGAGCTGTTTTTT
TRBV7-9	NA	TRBJ2-7	NA	CASNLGGEQYF	TGTGCCAGCAACCTCGGGGGCGAGCAGTACTTC
TRBV25-1	NA	TRBJ2-1	TRBD2	CATTGDYYNEQFF	TGTGCCACCACTGGGGACTACTACAATGAGCAGTTCTTC
TRBV19	NA	TRBJ2-3	NA	CASSFRTLGRTDTQYF	TGTGCCAGTAGTTTTCGTACCCTTGGCCGCACAGATACGCAGTATTTT
TRBV28	NA	TRBJ1-2	NA	CASSFRSGGYTF	TGTGCCAGCAGTTTCAGATCAGGTGGCTACACCTTC
TRBV6-5	once	TRBJ2-3	TRBD1	CASGDRASTDTQYF	TGTGCCAGCGGGGACAGGGCAAGCACAGATACGCAGTATTTT